The rows below give T cell receptor beta chains drawn from one sample of a study of blood T cell repertoires in COVID-19. Data came from immunoSEQ multiplex PCR; TCRdb stores just in-frame clones and leaves some out. The table has about 280,000 clones, approximately 86% seen once. Sequenced material: peripheral blood. These receptors were collected from a man aged 40-55 years with active or convalescent COVID-19. The CDR3 runs from the conserved cysteine through the conserved F or W. Fields, in order: J gene, V gene, D gene, CDR3 length, clone size, CDR3 protein, CDR3 DNA. D genes are given only for firm matches. Not every row has a clone size; where given, it reads once, few, many or a size class.

>TRBJ2-5|TRBV10-3|.|14|.
CAIQGHRRQETQYF
TGTGCCATTCAGGGACACCGACGACAAGAGACCCAGTACTTC
>TRBJ1-6|TRBV7-2|.|12|few
CASSLFGSPLHF
TGTGCCAGCAGCTTATTCGGGTCACCCCTCCACTTT
>TRBJ1-1|TRBV6-5|TRBD1|13|.
CASARDRATEAFF
TGTGCCAGCGCAAGGGACAGGGCCACTGAAGCTTTCTTT
>TRBJ2-5|TRBV6-1|.|13|.
CASSEVGLETQYF
TGTGCCAGCAGTGAGGTGGGCTTAGAGACCCAGTACTTC
>TRBJ1-4|TRBV6-5|TRBD1|13|.
CASKEQGAEKLFF
TGTGCCAGCAAAGAACAGGGGGCTGAAAAACTGTTTTTT
>TRBJ2-3|TRBV4-1|.|13|.
CASSQNTWGPQYF
TGCGCCAGCAGCCAAAATACTTGGGGGCCGCAGTATTTT
>TRBJ2-2|TRBV7-3|.|17|.
CASSPRESGANTGELFF
TGTGCCAGCAGCCCCCGGGAGTCTGGGGCGAACACCGGGGAGCTGTTTTTT
>TRBJ2-4|TRBV5-1|.|15|.
CASSRDRGQNPHQYF
TGCGCCAGCAGCAGAGATCGCGGACAGAATCCCCATCAGTACTTC
>TRBJ1-2|TRBV10-1|.|16|.
CASSPSRAGLNYGYTF
TGCGCCAGCAGCCCGTCTCGGGCGGGCCTTAACTATGGCTACACCTTC
>TRBJ2-3|TRBV6-6|TRBD1|16|.
CASIDSQGAGTDTQYF
TGTGCCAGCATCGACTCCCAGGGGGCTGGCACAGATACGCAGTATTTT
>TRBJ2-1|TRBV5-5|TRBD2|16|.
CASSGTLAGEDNEQFF
TGTGCCAGCAGCGGCACACTAGCGGGAGAGGACAATGAGCAGTTCTTC
>TRBJ1-2|TRBV27|TRBD1|16|.
CASSLHGQGSNYGYTF
TGTGCCAGCAGTTTACACGGACAGGGGAGTAACTATGGCTACACCTTC
>TRBJ1-2|TRBV7-9|.|13|.
CASSGGQTNGYTF
TGTGCCAGCAGTGGAGGACAGACCAATGGCTACACCTTC
>TRBJ1-5|TRBV30|.|15|.
CAWSRAPGGNQPQHF
TGTGCCTGGAGTAGGGCCCCCGGGGGCAATCAGCCCCAGCATTTT
>TRBJ2-7|TRBV6-5|TRBD1|13|.
CASTQGPYYEQYF
TGTGCCAGCACACAGGGGCCCTACTACGAGCAGTACTTC
>TRBJ1-6|TRBV5-1|TRBD1|14|.
CASSTGQGTRALHF
TGCGCCAGCAGCACGGGACAGGGAACACGGGCCCTCCACTTT
>TRBJ1-2|TRBV6-5|TRBD1|15|.
CASSYYGTAPFGYTF
TGTGCCAGCAGTTACTACGGGACAGCCCCATTTGGCTACACCTTC
>TRBJ2-5|TRBV3-1/TRBV3-2|TRBD1|16|.
CASSQGTGGLGETQYF
TGTGCCAGCAGCCAGGGGACAGGGGGCTTGGGAGAGACCCAGTACTTC
>TRBJ2-7|TRBV7-9|.|14|once
CASSLDGGVYEQYF
TGTGCCAGCAGCTTAGACGGCGGTGTCTACGAGCAGTACTTC
>TRBJ1-2|TRBV3-1/TRBV3-2|TRBD1|15|.
CASSQERQGAPGYTF
TGTGCCAGCAGCCAAGAGAGACAGGGGGCGCCTGGCTACACCTTC
>TRBJ2-1|TRBV5-4|.|14|.
CASSLKGDLDEQFF
TGTGCCAGCAGCTTAAAGGGAGACCTGGATGAGCAGTTCTTC
>TRBJ1-6|TRBV27|.|16|.
CASSPGGVTYNSPLHF
TGTGCCAGCAGCCCAGGCGGGGTCACCTATAATTCACCCCTCCACTTT
>TRBJ2-6|TRBV30|.|14|.
CAWSLGSGANVLTF
TGTGCCTGGAGTCTGGGCAGCGGGGCCAACGTCCTGACTTTC
>TRBJ1-6|TRBV5-6|.|15|few
CASSLGGLYNSPLHF
TGTGCCAGCAGCCTGGGGGGCCTCTATAATTCACCCCTCCACTTT
>TRBJ1-3|TRBV19|.|13|.
CASSTQGGNTIYF
TGTGCCAGTAGTACACAGGGAGGAAACACCATATATTTT
>TRBJ1-2|TRBV28|.|14|.
CASSLNLWNYGYTF
TGTGCCAGCAGTTTGAACTTGTGGAACTATGGCTACACCTTC
>TRBJ2-1|TRBV6-1|TRBD1|15|.
CASSEDGTDFDEQFF
TGTGCCAGCAGTGAAGATGGGACAGATTTTGATGAGCAGTTCTTC
>TRBJ1-3|TRBV28|.|15|.
CASSSTAISGNTIYF
TGTGCCAGCAGTTCAACAGCTATCTCTGGAAACACCATATATTTT
>TRBJ2-5|TRBV19|TRBD2|17|.
CASSPQSAGGAQETQYF
TGTGCCAGTAGTCCCCAATCAGCGGGGGGGGCCCAAGAGACCCAGTACTTC
>TRBJ1-2|TRBV10-1|.|12|.
CASMEGEGGYTF
TGCGCCAGCATGGAGGGGGAGGGAGGCTACACCTTC
>TRBJ2-7|TRBV12-3/TRBV12-4|.|13|few
CASSLDSGYEQYF
TGTGCCAGCAGTTTAGATTCGGGCTACGAGCAGTACTTC
>TRBJ1-3|TRBV19|TRBD1|17|.
CASSIFSGQGSGNTIYF
TGTGCCAGTAGTATATTTTCTGGACAGGGCTCTGGAAACACCATATATTTT